These 2 T cell receptor beta chains were all obtained from the same sample, sequenced in a study of PD-1 blockade in classical Hodgkin lymphoma. Following autologous stem cell transplantation, relapse occurred in every patient, and exposure to brentuximab vedotin varied. Sequencing was performed with immunoSEQ multiplex PCR; in TCRdb, only in-frame clones are kept and a portion is missing. The data show tens of thousands of clones, 85% to 90% seen once. The sequenced sample was peripheral blood mononuclear cells (PBMCs), obtained at baseline. The receptors here all came from a human donor with classical Hodgkin lymphoma.

The table lists this clone with a count of one. The chain joins TRBV19 to TRBJ2-7, with D perhaps given as TRBD1 or TRBD2 (5 bases each). Germline loops: CDR1 LNHDA, CDR2 SQIVND (reference sequence). V lost 7 bases and J 2 bases, leaving 15 bases between the germline ends. There are 14 residues in the CDR3. The CDR3, as DNA: TGTGCCAGTACCTATAGGCCGGGACCCTACGAGCAGTACTTC. Its protein is CASTYRPGPYEQYF.

The chain links TRBV7-9 to TRBJ1-2; D is ambiguous. V was pared by 8 bases and J by 7 bases, with 17 bases between. The germline V gene has CDR1 SEHNR and CDR2 FQNEAQ (reference sequence). The CDR3 is 13 amino acids. As DNA, the CDR3 is TGTGCCAGCGACCTATCGGGAAACAGTGGCTACACCTTC. This translates into CASDLSGNSGYTF.